This entry is about one TCR beta chain. What it binds is unknown. CDR1 MDHEN and CDR2 SYDVKM come from the germline V gene. This CDR3 spans 15 amino acids. With 8 bases clipped from V and 0 bases from J, the junction kept 9 bases outside the gene matches. The data were obtained in a study of OX40 agonist ivuxolimab in advanced cancers. About the study: Dose-escalation patients suffered from hepatocellular carcinoma, melanoma, renal cell or head and neck cancer. Findings of the study overall: Certain nonresponding patients likewise had low normalized T-cell clonal expansion.

Here immunoSEQ multiplex PCR was the method, and the copy in TCRdb shows in-frame clones only, minus some. This sample has roughly 80,000 clones, with 89% found just once. This TCR was recovered from an adult with an advanced solid tumor such as melanoma, head and neck, liver or kidney cancer. This specimen consisted of CD4+ or CD8+ T cells sorted from blood, obtained in a trial of the OX40 agonist ivuxolimab. V is TRBV28 and J is TRBJ1-1; 7 nucleotides agree with TRBD1. CDR3 coding DNA: TGTGCCAGCTTCCTATTGACAGGGCTGAACACTGAAGCTTTCTTT. This sequence encodes CASFLLTGLNTEAFF.